This TCR beta chain was sequenced during a study of blood T cell repertoires in COVID-19. About the study: PBMCs, B-cell-depleted T cells, or T cells were the source of the cDNA or gDNA that made up the material.

In the authors' workflow: Amplification of reference gene primers was used by the study to estimate nucleated cell counts. TCRdb keeps only in-frame clones here, not all; method: immunoSEQ multiplex PCR. That table gives V, J and clone size, and the DNA gave D and trimming. The sample has 150,000 to 160,000 clones; more than 65% are singletons. The sequence was obtained from a woman aged 45-60 years with acute or convalescent COVID-19. The sequenced sample consisted of peripheral blood.

The CDR3 here is CASSKYFSDSSSGANVLTF. CDR3 DNA: TGTGCCAGCAGTAAGTACTTCTCGGACAGCTCTTCTGGGGCCAACGTCCTGACTTTC. V and J are TRBV27 and TRBJ2-6; a possible D gene is TRBD1 (6 bases). The CDR3 totals 19 residues. Trimming shortened V by 5 bases and J by 1 base, and 21 bases separated the two germline ends. Germline CDR1 reads MNHEY; CDR2 reads SMNVEV (reference sequence).